This T cell receptor beta chain was captured by sequencing in a study of cytomegalovirus exposure and HLA in healthy donors. The PCR used 60 Vbeta and 13 Jbeta primers. Clones were sequenced by immunoSEQ multiplex PCR, and TCRdb holds only the in-frame ones, with some missing. The profile shows about 100,000 clones, about 75% of them singletons. The V end lost 4 bases, the J end lost 4 bases, and 15 bases lay between the germline ends. Per germline, CDR1 SGHNT and CDR2 YYREEE (reference sequence). CDR3 size: 15 residues. The receptor was isolated from a man between 60 and 70 years old in good health and CMV-seropositive. Sequencing was performed on PBMCs. The rearrangement uses TRBV5-4 and TRBJ2-1; a possible D gene is TRBD1 (6 bases). The CDR3 sequence: CASSEQGPLYNEQFF. As DNA, the CDR3 is TGTGCCAGCAGCGAACAGGGTCCCTTGTACAATGAGCAGTTCTTC.